The rows below give T cell receptor beta chains drawn from one sample of a study of cytomegalovirus exposure and HLA in healthy donors. Using immunoSEQ multiplex PCR, the repertoire was profiled, and TCRdb retains in-frame clones only, with some absent. The sample includes roughly 150,000 clones, 83% of them seen just once. The sample taken for sequencing was PBMCs. The receptors stem from a man aged 45 to 65 in good health and CMV-seropositive. The CDR3 runs from the conserved cysteine through the conserved F or W. The D gene is left open where the match is weak. Some rows mark clone size as missing; the rest say once, few, many or name a class of expanded clone.

J gene: TRBJ2-7; clone size: -; D gene: TRBD2; V gene: TRBV29-1; CDR3 protein: CSGLAGSSYEQYF; CDR3 DNA: TGCAGCGGACTAGCGGGATCGTCCTACGAGCAGTACTTC
J gene: TRBJ2-3; clone size: -; D gene: -; V gene: TRBV5-1; CDR3 protein: CASSLGGWSDTQYF; CDR3 DNA: TGCGCCAGCAGCTTGGGAGGTTGGTCAGATACGCAGTATTTT
J gene: TRBJ2-6; clone size: -; D gene: -; V gene: TRBV19; CDR3 protein: CASSIGSGANVLTF; CDR3 DNA: TGTGCCAGTAGTATAGGTTCGGGGGCCAACGTCCTGACTTTC
J gene: TRBJ1-4; clone size: -; D gene: TRBD1; V gene: TRBV6-5; CDR3 protein: CASSSPTGGNEKLFF; CDR3 DNA: TGTGCCAGCAGTTCCCCGACAGGGGGTAATGAAAAACTGTTTTTT
J gene: TRBJ2-7; clone size: -; D gene: -; V gene: TRBV19; CDR3 protein: CASRDSYSYEQYF; CDR3 DNA: TGTGCCAGTAGGGACAGTTACTCCTACGAGCAGTACTTC
J gene: TRBJ1-6; clone size: -; D gene: -; V gene: TRBV9; CDR3 protein: CASSEGGMSPLHF; CDR3 DNA: TGTGCCAGCAGCGAGGGGGGGATGTCACCCCTCCACTTT
J gene: TRBJ2-1; clone size: -; D gene: TRBD1; V gene: TRBV5-6; CDR3 protein: CASSEPGQGYNEQFF; CDR3 DNA: TGTGCCAGCAGTGAACCGGGACAGGGGTACAATGAGCAGTTCTTC
J gene: TRBJ1-5; clone size: -; D gene: -; V gene: TRBV5-3; CDR3 protein: CARSLEHLNQPQHF; CDR3 DNA: TGTGCCAGAAGCTTGGAGCACTTAAATCAGCCCCAGCATTTT
J gene: TRBJ1-1; clone size: -; D gene: -; V gene: TRBV29-1; CDR3 protein: CSVEVGGTEAFF; CDR3 DNA: TGCAGCGTTGAAGTAGGGGGAACTGAAGCTTTCTTT
J gene: TRBJ2-2; clone size: -; D gene: -; V gene: TRBV6-5; CDR3 protein: CASSYSKRRNTGELFF; CDR3 DNA: TGTGCCAGCAGTTACTCTAAACGGAGGAACACCGGGGAGCTGTTTTTT
J gene: TRBJ1-2; clone size: -; D gene: -; V gene: TRBV19; CDR3 protein: CASSIPGPYGYTF; CDR3 DNA: TGTGCCAGTAGTATTCCCGGTCCCTATGGCTACACCTTC
J gene: TRBJ2-7; clone size: -; D gene: TRBD1; V gene: TRBV7-9; CDR3 protein: CSSSQQGAFNEQYF; CDR3 DNA: TGTTCCAGCAGTCAACAGGGGGCGTTCAACGAGCAGTACTTC
J gene: TRBJ1-1; clone size: -; D gene: -; V gene: TRBV7-3; CDR3 protein: CASSAGLGTEAFF; CDR3 DNA: TGTGCCAGCAGCGCCGGACTTGGTACTGAAGCTTTCTTT
J gene: TRBJ1-1; clone size: -; D gene: -; V gene: TRBV29-1; CDR3 protein: CSVDRSNTEAFF; CDR3 DNA: TGCAGCGTTGACAGGTCGAACACTGAGGCTTTCTTT
J gene: TRBJ1-6; clone size: -; D gene: TRBD1; V gene: TRBV6-5; CDR3 protein: CASSSGQGANFLHF; CDR3 DNA: TGTGCCAGCAGTTCGGGACAGGGAGCCAATTTCCTCCACTTT
J gene: TRBJ2-7; clone size: -; D gene: TRBD1; V gene: TRBV5-6; CDR3 protein: CASSLQGPYEQYF; CDR3 DNA: TGTGCCAGCAGCTTACAGGGGCCCTACGAGCAGTACTTC
J gene: TRBJ2-3; clone size: few; D gene: -; V gene: TRBV5-4; CDR3 protein: CASSLTEISTDTQYF; CDR3 DNA: TGTGCCAGCAGCTTGACGGAGATCAGCACAGATACGCAGTATTTT
J gene: TRBJ2-1; clone size: -; D gene: -; V gene: TRBV9; CDR3 protein: CASSVVSVGGANNEQFF; CDR3 DNA: TGTGCCAGCAGCGTAGTTTCAGTTGGGGGCGCTAACAATGAGCAGTTCTTC
J gene: TRBJ2-2; clone size: -; D gene: TRBD2; V gene: TRBV7-6; CDR3 protein: CASSLTTSAGELFF; CDR3 DNA: TGTGCCAGCAGCTTGACAACTAGCGCCGGGGAGCTGTTTTTT
J gene: TRBJ2-5; clone size: -; D gene: -; V gene: TRBV28; CDR3 protein: CASTRQGLRQETQYF; CDR3 DNA: TGTGCCAGCACCCGGCAAGGACTTCGACAAGAGACCCAGTACTTC
J gene: TRBJ2-5; clone size: -; D gene: -; V gene: TRBV29-1; CDR3 protein: CSSRYPQETQYF; CDR3 DNA: TGCAGCTCTCGGTATCCCCAAGAGACCCAGTACTTC
J gene: TRBJ2-3; clone size: -; D gene: TRBD2; V gene: TRBV5-4; CDR3 protein: CASSSGLARTDTQYF; CDR3 DNA: TGTGCCAGCAGCTCAGGACTAGCTCGCACAGATACGCAGTATTTT
J gene: TRBJ2-7; clone size: -; D gene: TRBD1; V gene: TRBV19; CDR3 protein: CASSFGTGAYEQYF; CDR3 DNA: TGTGCCAGTAGTTTCGGGACAGGGGCCTACGAGCAGTACTTC
J gene: TRBJ1-3; clone size: -; D gene: -; V gene: TRBV11-3; CDR3 protein: CASSLAPTREGNTIYF; CDR3 DNA: TGTGCCAGCAGCTTAGCCCCTACTCGGGAGGGAAACACCATATATTTT
J gene: TRBJ2-2; clone size: -; D gene: TRBD2; V gene: TRBV5-6; CDR3 protein: CASSTGLAGWAGELFF; CDR3 DNA: TGTGCCAGCAGCACCGGACTAGCGGGATGGGCCGGGGAGCTGTTTTTT
J gene: TRBJ1-1; clone size: -; D gene: -; V gene: TRBV18; CDR3 protein: CASSPLGATEAFF; CDR3 DNA: TGTGCCAGCTCACCACTGGGGGCCACTGAAGCTTTCTTT
J gene: TRBJ2-5; clone size: -; D gene: -; V gene: TRBV5-4; CDR3 protein: CASSPYQGGQETQYF; CDR3 DNA: TGTGCCAGCAGCCCATACCAGGGGGGCCAAGAGACCCAGTACTTC
J gene: TRBJ2-2; clone size: -; D gene: -; V gene: TRBV18; CDR3 protein: CASSQGTTNTGELFF; CDR3 DNA: TGTGCCAGCTCACAAGGGACAACGAACACCGGGGAGCTGTTTTTT
J gene: TRBJ2-3; clone size: -; D gene: TRBD1; V gene: TRBV6-5; CDR3 protein: CASSTRQGEDTQYF; CDR3 DNA: TGTGCCAGCAGTACTAGACAGGGGGAAGATACGCAGTATTTT
J gene: TRBJ1-4; clone size: few; D gene: -; V gene: TRBV7-9; CDR3 protein: CASPSGEPTNEKLFF; CDR3 DNA: TGTGCCAGCCCGTCGGGGGAACCAACTAATGAAAAACTGTTTTTT
J gene: TRBJ2-3; clone size: -; D gene: TRBD1; V gene: TRBV7-7; CDR3 protein: CASSRRDRAEDTQYF; CDR3 DNA: TGTGCCAGCAGCCGCCGGGACAGGGCAGAAGATACGCAGTATTTT
J gene: TRBJ2-1; clone size: -; D gene: -; V gene: TRBV7-9; CDR3 protein: CASSPRSSSEQFF; CDR3 DNA: TGTGCCAGCAGCCCTAGGAGCAGTAGTGAGCAGTTCTTC
J gene: TRBJ1-3; clone size: -; D gene: -; V gene: TRBV4-1; CDR3 protein: CASSQQALHGFSGNTIYF; CDR3 DNA: TGCGCCAGCAGCCAACAGGCCCTCCATGGGTTCTCTGGAAACACCATATATTTT
J gene: TRBJ2-7; clone size: -; D gene: -; V gene: TRBV10-1; CDR3 protein: CASSESGGPGINEQYF; CDR3 DNA: TGCGCCAGCAGTGAGTCGGGGGGTCCTGGAATAAACGAGCAGTACTTC
J gene: TRBJ1-5; clone size: -; D gene: -; V gene: TRBV9; CDR3 protein: CASSVGFNQPQHF; CDR3 DNA: TGTGCCAGCAGCGTCGGTTTCAATCAGCCCCAGCATTTT
J gene: TRBJ2-2; clone size: -; D gene: -; V gene: TRBV27; CDR3 protein: CASSLGTGELFF; CDR3 DNA: TGTGCCAGCAGCCTCGGCACCGGGGAGCTGTTTTTT
J gene: TRBJ2-1; clone size: -; D gene: TRBD1; V gene: TRBV4-1; CDR3 protein: CASSHTGTGGRGEQFF; CDR3 DNA: TGCGCCAGCAGCCATACCGGGACAGGGGGTCGCGGTGAGCAGTTCTTC
J gene: TRBJ2-7; clone size: -; D gene: TRBD2; V gene: TRBV5-1; CDR3 protein: CASNLLAGGQSEQYF; CDR3 DNA: TGCGCCAGCAATCTACTAGCGGGGGGGCAGTCGGAGCAGTACTTC
J gene: TRBJ2-3; clone size: once; D gene: -; V gene: TRBV27; CDR3 protein: CASSTLASDTQYF; CDR3 DNA: TGTGCCAGCAGTACTCTAGCCTCAGATACGCAGTATTTT
J gene: TRBJ2-2; clone size: -; D gene: TRBD1; V gene: TRBV5-8; CDR3 protein: CASSFVLTGETGELFF; CDR3 DNA: TGTGCCAGCAGCTTCGTTCTAACAGGGGAGACCGGGGAGCTGTTTTTT
J gene: TRBJ2-1; clone size: -; D gene: TRBD2; V gene: TRBV9; CDR3 protein: CASSARLAGVMDEQFF; CDR3 DNA: TGTGCCAGCAGCGCCCGACTAGCGGGAGTTATGGATGAGCAGTTCTTC
J gene: TRBJ2-3; clone size: once; D gene: -; V gene: TRBV15; CDR3 protein: CATSRDYTDTQYF; CDR3 DNA: TGTGCCACCAGCAGAGATTACACAGATACGCAGTATTTT
J gene: TRBJ1-3; clone size: -; D gene: -; V gene: TRBV7-2; CDR3 protein: CASSAAGSGNTIYF; CDR3 DNA: TGTGCCAGCAGCGCTGCGGGTTCTGGAAACACCATATATTTT
J gene: TRBJ2-1; clone size: -; D gene: -; V gene: TRBV28; CDR3 protein: CASSGLRTSYNEQFF; CDR3 DNA: TGTGCCAGCAGTGGACTGCGGACCTCCTACAATGAGCAGTTCTTC
J gene: TRBJ2-1; clone size: -; D gene: TRBD2; V gene: TRBV11-2; CDR3 protein: CASSLVGTRYNEQFF; CDR3 DNA: TGTGCCAGCAGCTTAGTTGGGACTAGGTACAATGAGCAGTTCTTC
J gene: TRBJ1-5; clone size: -; D gene: -; V gene: TRBV7-9; CDR3 protein: CASSSQNQPQHF; CDR3 DNA: TGTGCCAGCAGCTCCCAAAATCAGCCCCAGCATTTT
J gene: TRBJ2-2; clone size: few; D gene: -; V gene: TRBV27; CDR3 protein: CASSLWSTGELFF; CDR3 DNA: TGTGCCAGCAGTTTATGGAGCACCGGGGAGCTGTTTTTT
J gene: TRBJ2-1; clone size: -; D gene: -; V gene: TRBV7-8; CDR3 protein: CASSFTVAVSSYNEQFF; CDR3 DNA: TGTGCCAGCAGCTTCACAGTAGCGGTGAGCTCCTACAATGAGCAGTTCTTC
J gene: TRBJ1-1; clone size: -; D gene: -; V gene: TRBV30; CDR3 protein: CAWTRTGYTEAFF; CDR3 DNA: TGTGCCTGGACCCGTACAGGGTACACTGAAGCTTTCTTT
J gene: TRBJ2-6; clone size: -; D gene: -; V gene: TRBV6-4; CDR3 protein: CASSETDLSGANVLTF; CDR3 DNA: TGTGCCAGCAGTGAAACTGATCTCTCTGGGGCCAACGTCCTGACTTTC
J gene: TRBJ1-5; clone size: -; D gene: TRBD1; V gene: TRBV18; CDR3 protein: CASSPGQGSNQPQHF; CDR3 DNA: TGTGCCAGCTCACCGGGACAGGGATCAAATCAGCCCCAGCATTTT
J gene: TRBJ2-1; clone size: -; D gene: -; V gene: TRBV2; CDR3 protein: CASSEQGYPGLFVF; CDR3 DNA: TGTGCCAGCAGTGAACAGGGTTACCCGGGACTGTTCGTCTTC
J gene: TRBJ1-1; clone size: -; D gene: TRBD1; V gene: TRBV19; CDR3 protein: CASSNPQGRGEAFF; CDR3 DNA: TGTGCCAGTAGTAACCCACAGGGGCGGGGTGAAGCTTTCTTT
J gene: TRBJ1-2; clone size: -; D gene: -; V gene: TRBV4-2; CDR3 protein: CASRTQGGGDHGYTF; CDR3 DNA: TGTGCCAGCAGGACCCAGGGCGGGGGGGATCATGGCTACACCTTC
J gene: TRBJ2-7; clone size: -; D gene: -; V gene: TRBV9; CDR3 protein: CASSYGGGGSYEQYF; CDR3 DNA: TGTGCCAGCAGCTACGGCGGGGGCGGCTCCTACGAGCAGTACTTC